This passage covers 21 T cell receptor beta chains from one sample sequenced in a study of molecular identifiers for immune sequencing clone quantification. TCRdb redid the calling of the PCR reads with MiXCR, one entry per CDR3 protein. Found here are roughly 320,000 distinct CDR3 sequences, about a quarter of them singletons; the top ten hold around 0.74%. Sequencing used naive CD8+ T cells from blood, with Jurkat cell RNA spiked in. Subset given: FACS-sorted CD8+CD4-CCR7+CD45RA+ naive T cells. Every receptor here comes from a human donor in good health. Some libraries in this study had Jurkat cell RNA spiked in.

This clonotype was observed a handful of times. The V and J genes are TRBV7-2 and TRBJ2-2, with a weak D call TRBD2 (6 bases). V lost 7 bases, J lost 3 bases, and 12 bases lay in between. CDR1 and CDR2 (germline): SGHTA, FQGNSA. The CDR3 has 14 residues. Here the CDR3 reads CASKPGLYTGELFF. The CDR3 DNA reads TGTGCCAGCAAACCGGGACTTTACACCGGGGAGCTGTTTTTT.

The CDR3 nucleotides read TGTGCCAGTAGAGGGGACGTTCAAGAGACCCAGTACTTC. This sequence encodes CASRGDVQETQYF. V usage is TRBV19 and J usage is TRBJ2-5; D possibly matches TRBD1 or TRBD2 (5 bases each). V was clipped by 6 bases and J by 2 bases, with 10 bases between them. Per the germline V gene, CDR1 is LNHDA and CDR2 is SQIVND (reference sequence). The CDR3 extends over 13 amino acids.

Ten or more counts support this clonotype. The chain is built from TRBV9 and TRBJ2-5; TRBD1 matches 8 bases. The germline CDR1 and CDR2 sequences are SGDLS and YYNGEE. Germline trimming cut 0 bases from V and 3 bases from J; bases unmatched to any gene: 4. The CDR3 consists of 15 residues. CDR3 region: CASSVGKTGEETQYF. CDR3 bases: TGTGCCAGCAGCGTAGGCAAGACAGGGGAAGAGACCCAGTACTTC. Combining the CDR3 with reference TRBV9 and TRBJ2-5 gives the whole variable domain DSGVTQTPKHLITATGQRVTLRCSPRSGDLSVYWYQQSLDQGLQFLIQYYNGEERAKGNILERFSAQQFPDLHSELNLSSLELGDSALYFCASSVGKTGEETQYFGPGTRLLVL.

There are many counts of this clonotype. The chain couples TRBV6-5 to TRBJ2-7, with TRBD1 as a possible D gene (6 bases). The CDR3 loop spans 15 amino acids. Trimming shortened V by 0 bases and J by 2 bases, and 11 bases separated the two germline ends. Germline CDR1 is MNHEY and CDR2 is SVGAGI. The CDR3 DNA is TGTGCCAGCAGTTACTCTTCCAGGGGAACCTACGAGCAGTACTTC. This codes for CASSYSSRGTYEQYF.

As regards this clonotype: A much larger clone is a single base away; this may be a read error. The chain recombines TRBV7-9 with TRBJ1-1, with 12 bases that match TRBD1. The length of the CDR3 is 15 residues. The junction had 3 bases not matched to a gene; V was cut back by 4 bases and J by 3 bases. Germline CDR1 is SEHNR and CDR2 is FQNEAQ (reference sequence). In DNA form, the CDR3 reads TGTGCCAGCAGCTCGGGACAGGGGGCGGACACTGAAGCTTTCTTT. This translates into CASSSGQGADTEAFF.

The sample holds a few counts of this clonotype. The V call is TRBV5-1, the J call TRBJ1-1; 8 bases agree with TRBD1. Germline lookup yields CDR1 SGHRS and CDR2 YFSETQ. CDR3 size: 15 residues. Trimming removed 4 bases from V and 0 bases from J; junction bases left unmatched: 5. The DNA for the CDR3 is TGCGCCAGCAGCGAAAGGACAGGGATGAACACTGAAGCTTTCTTT. As protein: CASSERTGMNTEAFF.

This chain links TRBV2 with TRBJ1-1; D not resolved. The CDR3 extends over 14 amino acids. With 5 bases removed from V and 1 base from J, the gap between germline ends came to 11 bases. Germline CDR1 SNHLY, CDR2 FYNNEI. In DNA form, the CDR3 reads TGTGCCAGCAGTTATGTAGCTAGGAACACTGAAGCTTTCTTT. Translating gives CASSYVARNTEAFF.

This clonotype was seen many times. The V and J genes are TRBV29-1 and TRBJ2-3; TRBD1 aligns across 7 bases. CDR1 and CDR2 (germline): SQVTM, ANQGSEA. This CDR3 has 13 residues. With 8 bases clipped from V and 1 base from J, the junction kept 6 bases outside the gene matches. The CDR3 loop is CSYRGQGTDTQYF. The CDR3 DNA follows: TGCAGCTACAGGGGTCAGGGCACAGATACGCAGTATTTT.

The table lists this clonotype with a count of one. Likely a read error: the CDR3 ends without its conserved phenylalanine or tryptophan. The chain has TRBV20-1 and TRBJ1-1; D gene uncertain. V dropped 3 bases and J dropped 0 bases, with 11 bases sitting between them. The CDR3 spans 14 residues. Germline V gene lookup returns CDR1 DFQATT and CDR2 SNEGSKA (reference sequence). The CDR3 nucleotides are TGCAGTGCTAGTGAGGGAAGGTTGAACACTGAAGCTTTCATT. Protein product: CSASEGRLNTEAFI.

The sample holds a few counts of this clonotype. The chain has TRBV11-2 and TRBJ1-5, with unresolved D. V lost 3 bases to trimming and J lost 1 base, with 10 bases between them. CDR3 length: 15 amino acids. Germline lookup yields CDR1 SGHAT and CDR2 FQNNGV. The CDR3 nucleotides are TGTGCCAGCAGCTTTTTAACGGGGAGCAATCAGCCCCAGCATTTT. It codes for CASSFLTGSNQPQHF.

A word on this clonotype: A much larger clone is a single base away; this may be a read error. The CDR3 does not end in the conserved phenylalanine or tryptophan, so this is likely a read error. The DNA is omitted, as the CDR3 cannot be located on it reliably, and the CDR3 follows TCRdb's listing. This rearrangement joins TRBV2 to TRBJ2-1; TRBD2, the D gene given by the table, was not confirmed from the DNA. Ends included, the CDR3 has 11 residues. Germline lookup yields CDR1 SNHLY and CDR2 FYNNEI. The CDR3 here is CASSVGLARFY.

The DNA of the CDR3 is TGTGCCAGCAGTTGCGCACAACTACGGGAGTACGTTTGCAATGAGCAGTTCTTC. It specifies CASSCAQLREYVCNEQFF. This chain joins TRBV6-2 or TRBV6-3 and TRBJ2-1; a possible D gene is TRBD2 (6 bases). Germline CDR1 is MNHEY and CDR2 is SVGEGT. V was cut by 4 bases and J by 6 bases, with 25 bases left in between. This CDR3 region has 18 residues.

The chain combines TRBV4-3 with TRBJ2-7; D might be TRBD1 or TRBD2, each matching 6 bases. V lost 3 bases to trimming and J lost 3 bases, with 18 bases between them. Germline V CDR1 and CDR2: LGHNA, YSLEER. The CDR3 sequence is 16 residues long. CDR3 nucleotide sequence: TGCGCCAGCAGCCAGGACCTGGGGGGCGCCGGCTACGAGCAGTACTTC. Translated: CASSQDLGGAGYEQYF.

The rearrangement links TRBV19 to TRBJ1-2, with a possible D match to TRBD1 (5 bases). Per the germline V gene, CDR1 is LNHDA and CDR2 is SQIVND (reference sequence). Trimming took off 5 bases at V and 4 bases at J, with 17 bases between the two ends. The CDR3 consists of 15 residues. In nucleotides, the CDR3 is TGTGCCAGTAGTCCCTGGGGGAGAGAAGGCTATGGCTACACCTTC. Residues: CASSPWGREGYGYTF.

This clonotype was seen repeatedly, ten times or more. The chain links TRBV6-2 or TRBV6-3 to TRBJ2-3; D gene unclear. The CDR3 sequence is 12 residues long. The germline V gene has CDR1 MNHEY and CDR2 SVGEGT. Between the trimmed V and J ends, which lost 1 base and 2 bases, there was a span of 1 base. The CDR3 DNA is TGTGCCAGCAGTTACTACACAGATACGCAGTATTTT. Protein sequence: CASSYYTDTQYF.

The rearrangement links TRBV5-1 to TRBJ2-7; TRBD1 is a possible D gene (5 bases). V dropped 0 bases and J dropped 6 bases, with 13 bases sitting between them. Germline V gene data show CDR1 as SGHRS and CDR2 as YFSETQ. The CDR3 is 14 amino acids. The DNA of the CDR3 is TGCGCCAGCAGCTTGGCGCCAGGGTTGGGCGAGCAGTACTTC. Amino acids: CASSLAPGLGEQYF.

In this sample, this clonotype turned up once. This may stem from a read error, because a much larger clone lies one nucleotide away. Likely a read error: the CDR3 ends without its conserved phenylalanine or tryptophan. This chain joins TRBV6-1 and TRBJ1-2; the D is unclear. The CDR3 spans 10 residues. V lost 3 bases to trimming and J lost 5 bases, with 1 base between them. Germline V lookup: CDR1 MNHNS, CDR2 SASEGT. CDR3 DNA sequence: TGTGCCAGCAGTGATTATGGCTACACCGTC. Encoded protein: CASSDYGYTV.

This clonotype was detected many times. The rearrangement links TRBV7-9 to TRBJ2-7; the D gene is possibly TRBD1 (6 bases). The CDR3 contains 15 residues. The V gene's germline CDR1 is SEHNR and CDR2 FQNEAQ (reference sequence). Deletions cut 2 bases from V and 2 bases from J, with 13 bases between. CDR3 protein: CASSLFIGQTYEQYF. In DNA form, the CDR3 reads TGTGCCAGCAGCTTATTTATAGGACAGACCTACGAGCAGTACTTC.

The rearrangement uses TRBV9 and TRBJ2-3; 11 bases map to TRBD2. Germline V gives CDR1 SGDLS, CDR2 YYNGEE. This CDR3 has 17 amino acids. The V gene end was trimmed by 3 bases and the J gene end by 0 bases; junction bases not matched to a gene: 6. The chain's CDR3 is CASSERLAGMSTDTQYF. The CDR3 region has the DNA TGTGCCAGCAGCGAACGACTAGCGGGAATGAGCACAGATACGCAGTATTTT.

The rearrangement uses TRBV29-1 and TRBJ2-7; possibly TRBD1 for D (6 bases). This CDR3 spans 13 amino acids. Germline CDR1 is SQVTM and CDR2 is ANQGSEA. Between the trimmed V and J ends, which lost 2 bases and 12 bases, there was a span of 20 bases. CDR3 amino acids: CSVEWGLGPAPYF. The CDR3 nucleotides read TGCAGCGTTGAATGGGGGCTGGGGCCCGCGCCGTACTTC.

This clonotype was detected many times. The rearrangement joins TRBV13 to TRBJ1-4, with TRBD1 as a possible D gene (5 bases). This CDR3 region has 14 residues. CDR1 is PRHDT and CDR2 is FYEKMQ in the germline V gene (reference sequence). Trimming pared 8 bases from V and 7 bases from J, leaving 17 bases between. The CDR3 region is CASSEGILAEKLFF. The CDR3 DNA sequence: TGTGCCAGCTCCGAGGGGATTCTGGCTGAAAAACTGTTTTTT.